A selection of T cell receptor beta chains follows, all from one sample in a study of T cell responses to AZD1222 COVID-19 vaccine. Profiled with immunoSEQ multiplex PCR; TCRdb holds only in-frame clones, not every one. Here the sample spans roughly 72,000 clones, about 85% being singletons. Material: peripheral blood, obtained on day 0 of AZD1222 vaccination. These receptors were obtained from an adult in good health. CDR3s leave out the opening cysteine and the closing phenylalanine or tryptophan. Fields, in order: V gene, CDR3 protein.

v_gene: TRBV10-1; CDR3aa: ASSEALVGEQY
v_gene: TRBV5-1; CDR3aa: ASSLAGQAYNEQF
v_gene: TRBV7-8; CDR3aa: ASSPPVRGTSYEQY
v_gene: TRBV3-1/TRBV3-2; CDR3aa: ASSSQGNGYT
v_gene: TRBV5-1; CDR3aa: ASKGTDATNEKLF
v_gene: TRBV7-9; CDR3aa: ASSLVLSEPGGYT
v_gene: TRBV6-6; CDR3aa: ASSRGTSGETQY
v_gene: TRBV30; CDR3aa: AWRRWQGATDTQY
v_gene: TRBV3-1/TRBV3-2; CDR3aa: ASSQLTRAYEQY
v_gene: TRBV11-2; CDR3aa: ASSLDGAVPLH
v_gene: TRBV6-5; CDR3aa: ASSPYNDYGYT
v_gene: TRBV30; CDR3aa: AWRLDRYNEQF
v_gene: TRBV2; CDR3aa: ASSGRYSNQPQH
v_gene: TRBV15; CDR3aa: ATSRERESNYGYT
v_gene: TRBV29-1; CDR3aa: SVAAGYEQY
v_gene: TRBV5-1; CDR3aa: ASRPGQGYNEQF
v_gene: TRBV27; CDR3aa: ASSKNRDRNYGYT